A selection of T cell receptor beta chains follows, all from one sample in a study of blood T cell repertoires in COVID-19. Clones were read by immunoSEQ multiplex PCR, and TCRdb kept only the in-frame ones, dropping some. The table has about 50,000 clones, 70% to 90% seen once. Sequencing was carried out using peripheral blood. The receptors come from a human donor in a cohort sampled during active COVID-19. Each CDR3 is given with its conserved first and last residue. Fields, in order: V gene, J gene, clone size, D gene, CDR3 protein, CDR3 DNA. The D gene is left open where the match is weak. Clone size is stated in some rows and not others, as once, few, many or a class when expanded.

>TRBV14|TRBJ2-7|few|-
CASSQDSSYEQYF
TGTGCCAGCAGCCAGGACAGCTCCTACGAGCAGTACTTC
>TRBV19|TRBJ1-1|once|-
CASSWQENTEAFF
TGTGCCAGTAGTTGGCAAGAGAACACTGAAGCTTTCTTT
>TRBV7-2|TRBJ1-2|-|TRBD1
CASSGDRGGGYGYTF
TGTGCCAGCAGCGGGGACAGGGGGGGAGGCTATGGCTACACCTTC
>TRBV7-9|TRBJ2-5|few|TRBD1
CASRSGQGAYF
TGTGCCAGCAGATCCGGACAGGGAGCGTACTTC
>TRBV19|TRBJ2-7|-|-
CASSYGRERYEQYF
TGTGCCAGTAGTTATGGCAGGGAAAGGTACGAGCAGTACTTC
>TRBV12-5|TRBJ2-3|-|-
CASGSFDTQYF
TGTGCTAGTGGTTCCTTCGATACGCAGTATTTT
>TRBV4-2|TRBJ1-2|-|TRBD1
CASSQAGGSFYGYTF
TGTGCCAGCAGCCAGGCAGGGGGTTCCTTCTATGGCTACACCTTC
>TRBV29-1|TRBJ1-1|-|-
CSAGWGLRGTEAFF
TGCAGCGCCGGTTGGGGCTTGCGGGGGACTGAAGCTTTCTTT
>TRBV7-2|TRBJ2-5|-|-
CASTDNRETQYF
TGTGCCAGCACGGACAATCGGGAGACCCAGTACTTC
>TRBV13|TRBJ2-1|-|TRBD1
CASSLLGQGIHNEQFF
TGTGCCAGCAGCTTACTGGGACAGGGGATCCACAATGAGCAGTTCTTC
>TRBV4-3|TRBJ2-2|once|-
CASSQDLGVNTGELFF
TGCGCCAGCAGCCAAGATCTAGGGGTGAACACCGGGGAGCTGTTTTTT
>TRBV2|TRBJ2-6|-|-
CASRARASGANVLTF
TGTGCCAGCAGAGCGCGGGCTTCTGGGGCCAACGTCCTGACTTTC
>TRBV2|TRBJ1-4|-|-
CASSSNEKLFF
TGTGCCAGCTCTTCTAATGAAAAACTGTTTTTT
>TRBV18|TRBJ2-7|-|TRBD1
CASSPRQGLEEQYF
TGTGCCAGCTCACCACGACAGGGTCTCGAGGAGCAGTACTTC
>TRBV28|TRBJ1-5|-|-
CASSTNRVDQPQHF
TGTGCCAGCAGCACGAACAGGGTCGATCAGCCCCAGCATTTT
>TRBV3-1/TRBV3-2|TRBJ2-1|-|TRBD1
CASSLWTGGSNEQFF
TGTGCCAGCAGCCTCTGGACAGGGGGCTCGAATGAGCAGTTCTTC
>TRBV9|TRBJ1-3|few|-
CASGQSSGNTIYF
TGTGCCAGCGGACAGTCGTCTGGAAACACCATATATTTT
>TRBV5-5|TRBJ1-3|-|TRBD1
CASSGGTVTGNTIYF
TGTGCCAGCAGCGGAGGGACAGTCACTGGAAACACCATATATTTT
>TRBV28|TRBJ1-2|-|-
CASSLSGGLWEGYTF
TGTGCCAGCAGTTTATCCGGGGGTCTGTGGGAGGGCTACACCTTC
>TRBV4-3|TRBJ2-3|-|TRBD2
CASSQDPSGGTDTQYF
TGCGCCAGCAGCCAAGACCCTAGCGGGGGTACAGATACGCAGTATTTT
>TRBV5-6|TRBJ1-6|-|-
CASSSVVGGSPLHF
TGTGCCAGCAGCTCCGTCGTGGGGGGTTCACCCCTCCACTTT
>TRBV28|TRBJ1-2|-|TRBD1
CASSFPGTGYGYTF
TGTGCCAGCAGTTTTCCCGGGACAGGCTATGGCTACACCTTC
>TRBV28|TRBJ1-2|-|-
CASSAPEDTGVYGYTF
TGTGCCAGCAGTGCCCCGGAAGACACGGGAGTATATGGCTACACCTTC
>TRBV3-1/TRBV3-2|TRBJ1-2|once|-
CASSQANGEYGYTF
TGTGCCAGCAGCCAAGCCAACGGGGAGTATGGCTACACCTTC
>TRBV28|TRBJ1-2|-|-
CASRIPGQKGGYTF
TGTGCCAGCAGAATACCGGGACAAAAGGGCGGCTACACCTTC
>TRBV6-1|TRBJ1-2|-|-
CASSEAPPGINYGYTF
TGTGCCAGCAGTGAAGCCCCACCGGGGATTAACTATGGCTACACCTTC
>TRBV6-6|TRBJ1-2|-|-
CASSYAGVDYGYTF
TGTGCCAGCAGTTACGCAGGGGTAGATTATGGCTACACCTTC
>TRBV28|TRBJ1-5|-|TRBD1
CASSSWDRDRNQPQHF
TGTGCCAGCAGTTCATGGGACAGGGACCGGAATCAGCCCCAGCATTTT
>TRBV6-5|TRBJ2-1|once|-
CASSYGHDSYNEQFF
TGTGCCAGCAGTTATGGGCACGACTCCTACAATGAGCAGTTCTTC
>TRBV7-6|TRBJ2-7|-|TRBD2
CASSEGTSVEQYF
TGTGCCAGCAGCGAGGGGACTAGCGTCGAGCAGTACTTC
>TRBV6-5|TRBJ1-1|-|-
CASSYSSESTEAFF
TGTGCCAGCAGTTACTCGTCCGAGAGCACTGAAGCTTTCTTT
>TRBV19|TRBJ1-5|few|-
CATKLGQSNQPQHF
TGTGCCACCAAACTAGGACAGAGCAATCAGCCCCAGCATTTT
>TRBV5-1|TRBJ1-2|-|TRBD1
CASSPWGQGAFSDGYTF
TGCGCCAGCAGCCCCTGGGGACAGGGGGCGTTCTCCGATGGCTACACCTTC
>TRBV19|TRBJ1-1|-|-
CASSTRTVTGSTEAFF
TGTGCCAGTAGTACAAGGACAGTAACTGGGTCCACTGAAGCTTTCTTT
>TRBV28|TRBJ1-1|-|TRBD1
CASSVDRVNTEAFF
TGTGCCAGCAGTGTGGACAGGGTGAACACTGAAGCTTTCTTT
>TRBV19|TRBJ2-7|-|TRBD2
CVSSIKADVTSGNNYEQYF
TGTGTCAGTAGTATTAAGGCGGACGTGACTAGCGGAAATAACTACGAGCAGTACTTC
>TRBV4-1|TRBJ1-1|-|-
CASSQDRAFF
TGCGCCAGCAGCCAAGACAGAGCTTTCTTT
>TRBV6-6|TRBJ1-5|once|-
CASRSDTRNQPQHF
TGTGCCAGCAGATCCGACACCCGCAATCAGCCCCAGCATTTT
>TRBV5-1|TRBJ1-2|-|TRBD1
CASSFSLLDRDGYTF
TGCGCCAGCAGCTTTTCCCTGTTGGACAGGGATGGCTACACCTTC
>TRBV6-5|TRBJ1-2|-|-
CASSLDRNNYGYTF
TGTGCCAGCAGTTTGGACAGAAATAACTATGGCTACACCTTC
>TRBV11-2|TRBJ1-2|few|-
CASSSRTVGGYGYTF
TGTGCCAGCAGCTCCAGGACAGTTGGCGGCTATGGCTACACCTTC
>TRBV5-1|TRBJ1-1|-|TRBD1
CASSLAGQAGTEAFF
TGCGCCAGCAGCTTGGCCGGACAGGCGGGGACTGAAGCTTTCTTT
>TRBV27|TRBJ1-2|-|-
CASSLLNPGNSGGYTF
TGTGCCAGCAGTTTATTAAATCCGGGTAACTCTGGGGGCTACACCTTC
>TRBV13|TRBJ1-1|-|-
CASTTKTGVTEAFF
TGTGCCAGCACGACGAAAACCGGGGTCACTGAAGCTTTCTTT
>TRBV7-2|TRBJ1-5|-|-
CASSLVGGNQPQHF
TGTGCCAGCAGCTTAGTGGGGGGGAATCAGCCCCAGCATTTT
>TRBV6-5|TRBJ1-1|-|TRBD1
CASAPDRVNTEAFF
TGTGCCAGCGCGCCGGACAGGGTGAACACTGAAGCTTTCTTT
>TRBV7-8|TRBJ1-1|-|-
CASSFLNTEAFF
TGTGCCAGCAGCTTCCTAAACACTGAAGCTTTCTTT
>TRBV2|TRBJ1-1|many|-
CASRWGVEAFF
TGTGCCAGCCGCTGGGGGGTTGAAGCTTTCTTT
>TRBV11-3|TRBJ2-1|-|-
CASSPNPARGNEQFF
TGTGCCAGCAGCCCAAATCCCGCCCGGGGCAATGAGCAGTTCTTC
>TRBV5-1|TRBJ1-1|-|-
CASSFDGVTEAFF
TGCGCCAGCAGCTTCGACGGGGTCACTGAAGCTTTCTTT
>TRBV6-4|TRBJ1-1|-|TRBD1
CASKRTGGTEAFF
TGTGCCAGCAAAAGGACAGGAGGGACTGAAGCTTTCTTT
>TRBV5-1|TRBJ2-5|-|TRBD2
CASSFTSGGGETQYF
TGCGCCAGCAGCTTTACTAGCGGGGGTGGAGAGACCCAGTACTTC
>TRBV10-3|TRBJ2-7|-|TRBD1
CAITERDRVSYEQYF
TGTGCCATCACCGAACGAGACAGGGTCTCCTACGAGCAGTACTTC
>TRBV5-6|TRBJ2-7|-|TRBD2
CASSLSLRLAGKYEQYF
TGTGCCAGCAGCTTATCCCTTCGACTAGCGGGGAAATACGAGCAGTACTTC